A selection of T cell receptor beta chains follows, all from one sample in a study of cytotoxic CD8 clonotypes in ibrutinib-treated CLL. The repertoire was sequenced with immunoSEQ multiplex PCR; TCRdb's copy has only in-frame clones and lacks some. Among about 160,000 clones listed, approximately 77% were seen once. The sample consisted of PBMCs, taken after 12 months of ibrutinib treatment. All receptors come from a human donor with chronic lymphocytic leukemia. Each CDR3 is given with its conserved first and last residue. A D gene is named only where the DNA matches it firmly. Expanded clones get a size class; other rows say once, few or many, or leave the size out.

D,J,V,size,DNA,CDR3
.,TRBJ1-2,TRBV2,.,TGTGCCAGCAGTGAGGAGCCTCGGGGTGGCTACACCTTC,CASSEEPRGGYTF
TRBD1,TRBJ1-2,TRBV7-2,.,TGTGCCAGCAGCGCTCGGACAGGGGCTAACTATGGCTACACCTTC,CASSARTGANYGYTF
.,TRBJ2-3,TRBV6-5,few,TGTGCCAGCAGTGGATCAGGATTCCCCACAGATACGCAGTATTTT,CASSGSGFPTDTQYF
.,TRBJ1-2,TRBV28,.,TGTGCCACCCCGGACAGCGACACTAACTATGGCTACACCTTC,CATPDSDTNYGYTF
TRBD1,TRBJ2-7,TRBV7-9,once,TGTGCCAGCAGCGATATAGGACAGGGTAACTACGAGCAGTACTTC,CASSDIGQGNYEQYF
TRBD2,TRBJ2-3,TRBV28,.,TGTGCCAGCAGTTCCCCAGGGACTAGCGGGAGGGATACGCAGTATTTT,CASSSPGTSGRDTQYF
TRBD1,TRBJ2-7,TRBV18,few,TGTGCCAGCTCATTTTCCTCGTTATCGGGACAGCTATCCTACGAGCAGTACTTC,CASSFSSLSGQLSYEQYF
.,TRBJ2-1,TRBV18,many,TGTGCCAGCTCATCCGCTAGTAGCGGAAACAATGAGCAGTTCTTC,CASSSASSGNNEQFF
TRBD2,TRBJ2-5,TRBV6-5,.,TGTGCCAGCAGGGAACGGGGGGGGCCGGGAGAGACCCAGTACTTC,CASRERGGPGETQYF
.,TRBJ2-7,TRBV5-8,.,TGTGCCAGCAGTTGGGGGGTACGAGACTCCTACGAGCAGTACTTC,CASSWGVRDSYEQYF
.,TRBJ2-3,TRBV28,.,TGTGCCAGCAGTCCTCCAGGGTGGGAAGGCACAGATACGCAGTATTTT,CASSPPGWEGTDTQYF
.,TRBJ2-1,TRBV13,.,TGTGCCAGCAGCCCTGACATAAGCTCCTACAATGAGCAGTTCTTC,CASSPDISSYNEQFF
TRBD2,TRBJ2-5,TRBV20-1,.,TGCGCTCTCCGGGGGGTGGGGACCCAGTACTTC,CALRGVGTQYF
.,TRBJ1-2,TRBV9,.,TGTGCCAGCAGCGGGGTGGGCTACACCTTC,CASSGVGYTF
.,TRBJ1-1,TRBV14,once,TGTGCCAGCAGCCAAGCAAGAGTAGGGGTTAGGTTGAAGTCACTGAACACTGAAGCTTTCTTT,CASSQARVGVRLKSLNTEAFF
.,TRBJ1-3,TRBV19,once,TGTGCCAGTACCCCCTTCGACGGACCCTCTGGAAACACCATATATTTT,CASTPFDGPSGNTIYF
TRBD1,TRBJ1-4,TRBV7-9,.,TGTGCCAGCAGCGCGGGGACAGCTGACCATGAAAAACTGTTTTTT,CASSAGTADHEKLFF
.,TRBJ1-3,TRBV19,.,TGTGCCAGTATTTTGCAGGGAAGCTCTGGAAACACCATATATTTT,CASILQGSSGNTIYF
.,TRBJ2-7,TRBV11-1,.,TGTGCCAGCAGCTTTTCAGCAGGGGCCTCCTACGAGCAGTACTTC,CASSFSAGASYEQYF
.,TRBJ2-7,TRBV19,.,TGTGCCAGTAGCCCGCAATCTGGGATCGGCTACGAGCAGTACTTC,CASSPQSGIGYEQYF
.,TRBJ1-3,TRBV28,once,TGTGCCAGCAGTGGGTTGAGAAACACCATATATTTT,CASSGLRNTIYF
.,TRBJ2-3,TRBV11-3,.,TGTGCCAGCAGCTTAGTTGCGAGGGTATTTACAGATACGCAGTATTTT,CASSLVARVFTDTQYF
TRBD1,TRBJ2-4,TRBV5-8,.,TGTGCCAGCAAATACAGGGGCCAGCTAGCCAAAAACATTCAGTACTTC,CASKYRGQLAKNIQYF
TRBD1,TRBJ2-2,TRBV15,.,TGTGCCACCAGCAGAGATAGGGGGCGTCGCGCCGGGGAGCTGTTTTTT,CATSRDRGRRAGELFF
.,TRBJ1-1,TRBV28,.,TGTGCCAGCAAGGGACAAAGATTCTGGTGGACTGAAGCTTTCTTT,CASKGQRFWWTEAFF
.,TRBJ2-7,TRBV7-3,.,TGTGCCAGCAGCTTAATAGTAGCGGCGGGCTCCTACGAGCAGTACTTC,CASSLIVAAGSYEQYF
TRBD2,TRBJ2-7,TRBV2,.,TGTGCCAGCAGTGCTCAGGGACTAGCCTACGAGCAGTACTTC,CASSAQGLAYEQYF
.,TRBJ1-2,TRBV28,.,TGTGCCAGCAGTTTCAGGGACAACCGCTATGGCTACACCTTC,CASSFRDNRYGYTF
.,TRBJ1-3,TRBV14,few,TGTGCCAGCAGCCATGAGGGAAACACCATATATTTT,CASSHEGNTIYF
.,TRBJ2-1,TRBV7-6,.,TGTGCCAGCAGCTTTTGGGAATCCTACAATGAGCAGTTCTTC,CASSFWESYNEQFF
.,TRBJ2-7,TRBV2,.,TGTGCCAGCAGTGAAGTACCCCAAATCTCCTACGAGCAGTACTTC,CASSEVPQISYEQYF